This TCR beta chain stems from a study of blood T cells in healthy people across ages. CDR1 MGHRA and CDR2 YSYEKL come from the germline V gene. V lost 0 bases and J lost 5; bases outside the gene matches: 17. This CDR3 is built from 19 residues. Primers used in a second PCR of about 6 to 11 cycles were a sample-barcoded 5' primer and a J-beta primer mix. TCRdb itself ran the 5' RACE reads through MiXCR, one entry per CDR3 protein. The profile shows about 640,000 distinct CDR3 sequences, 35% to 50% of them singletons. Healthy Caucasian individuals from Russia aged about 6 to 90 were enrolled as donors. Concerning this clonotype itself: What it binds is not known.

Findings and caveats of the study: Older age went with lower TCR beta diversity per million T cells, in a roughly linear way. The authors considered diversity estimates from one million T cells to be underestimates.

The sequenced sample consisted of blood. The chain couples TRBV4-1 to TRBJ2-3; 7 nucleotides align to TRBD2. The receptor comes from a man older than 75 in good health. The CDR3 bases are TGCGCCAGCAGCCAAGAATTGAGGGCGGCGGGAGCCGGGGGAGATACGCAGTATTTT. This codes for CASSQELRAAGAGGDTQYF.